This T cell receptor (beta chain) derives from a study of OX40 agonist ivuxolimab in advanced cancers. Method: immunoSEQ multiplex PCR; TCRdb's copy keeps in-frame clones and lacks some. In the table there are just under 65,000 clones, approximately 84% of which are singletons. This clone was observed a few times. The source was CD4+ or CD8+ T cells sorted from blood, collected in a trial of the OX40 agonist ivuxolimab. This clonotype was sampled from an adult with an advanced solid tumor such as melanoma, head and neck, liver or kidney cancer.

CDR3 in DNA: TGTGCCAGCAGTGAACGCGGATGGCGGTCACCCCTCCACTTT. Translation gives CASSERGWRSPLHF. This rearrangement joins TRBV2 to TRBJ1-6; D uncertain. Germline V gene data show CDR1 as SNHLY and CDR2 as FYNNEI. This CDR3 comprises 14 residues. Trimming took 2 bases from V and 10 from J, leaving 12 bases between them. Full variable domain (rest looked up from reference TRBV2 and TRBJ1-6): EPEVTQTPSHQVTQMGQEVILRCVPISNHLYFYWYRQILGQKVEFLVSFYNNEISEKSEIFDDQFSVERPDGSNFTLKIRSTKLEDSAMYFCASSERGWRSPLHFGNGTRLTVT.